Following are 19 T cell receptor beta chains from one sample sequenced in a study of patients and donors after allogeneic stem cell transplantation. MiXCR was run by TCRdb on the RT-PCR reads, yielding one entry per CDR3 protein. The repertoire holds about 72,000 distinct CDR3 sequences, with more than 20% as singletons. What was sequenced was blood, either unsorted or a sorted T cell fraction (not recorded which). These TCRs come from a human donor who was either an allogeneic HSCT recipient or a stem cell or donor lymphocyte infusion donor (not recorded which). It is not recorded whose cells these are; they may come from a transplant donor.

The gene calls are TRBV11-2 and TRBJ2-1; D is perhaps TRBD1 (5 bases). This CDR3 has 14 residues. The V end lost 3 bases, the J end lost 4 bases, and 10 bases lay between the germline ends. Germline V lookup: CDR1 SGHAT, CDR2 FQNNGV. For the CDR3, the DNA is TGTGCCAGCAGCTTGGGGCCACCGTACAATGAGCAGTTCTTC. It specifies CASSLGPPYNEQFF.

This clonotype was seen more than once but under ten times. V is TRBV6-5 and J is TRBJ1-1, with D possibly TRBD1 on 5 matching bases. This CDR3 is 20 amino acids long. Germline V lookup: CDR1 MNHEY, CDR2 SVGAGI. The V end was cut by 5 bases, the J end by 3 bases, with 31 bases between. This CDR3 is CASSPGTGKAIQGGYTEAFF. In DNA, the CDR3 is TGTGCCAGCAGTCCAGGGACGGGGAAAGCCATCCAAGGAGGGTACACTGAAGCTTTCTTT.

This clonotype has at least ten counts. The V and J genes are TRBV12-3 or TRBV12-4 and TRBJ1-1; D may be TRBD1 (5 bases). The length of the CDR3 is 13 residues. V was cut by 2 bases and J by 6 bases, with 10 bases left in between. CDR3 bases: TGTGCCAGCAGTTTAACCGGGGGGGCTGAAGCTTTCTTT. The encoded protein is CASSLTGGAEAFF.

About this clonotype: The junction departs from germline at one end; a sequencing error may be responsible. The rearrangement joins TRBV5-4 to TRBJ2-3; 14 nucleotides match TRBD2. This CDR3 spans 18 amino acids. Germline CDR1 and CDR2: SGHNT and YYREEE (reference sequence). CDR3 in DNA: TGTGCTAGCAGCGCGGGACTAGCGGGAGTCCCGGGGACAGATACGCAGTATTTT. Amino acid sequence: CASSAGLAGVPGTDTQYF.

The V gene is TRBV20-1, the J gene TRBJ1-2, with 9 nucleotides matching TRBD1. Trimming took 3 bases from V and 1 from J; bases not matched to a gene: 6. Germline-derived CDR1 and CDR2 are DFQATT and SNEGSKA (reference sequence). CDR3 length: 15 residues. CDR3 amino acids: CSASPGTGSNYGYTF. The CDR3 DNA sequence: TGCAGTGCTAGCCCCGGGACAGGGAGTAACTATGGCTACACCTTC.

This clonotype was seen many times. The rearrangement joins TRBV5-6 to TRBJ2-6; D may be TRBD1 (5 bases). This CDR3 spans 20 amino acids. Per germline, CDR1 SGHDT and CDR2 YYEEEE. Trimming took off 0 bases at V and 0 bases at J, with 19 bases between the two ends. The CDR3: CASSLAFRQSSISGANVLTF. For the CDR3, the DNA is TGTGCCAGCAGCTTGGCGTTTAGACAGTCCTCGATCTCTGGGGCCAACGTCCTGACTTTC. Drawing the rest from reference TRBV5-6 and TRBJ2-6, the complete variable domain is DAGVTQSPTHLIKTRGQQVTLRCSPKSGHDTVSWYQQALGQGPQFIFQYYEEEERQRGNFPDRFSGHQFPNYSSELNVNALLLGDSALYLCASSLAFRQSSISGANVLTFGAGSRLTVL.

This clonotype came up a few times. V is TRBV5-4 and J is TRBJ2-3; D uncertain. The CDR3 has 14 residues. Looked up from germline, CDR1 is SGHNT and CDR2 is YYREEE (reference sequence). The V gene lost 1 base and the J gene lost 4 bases, with 10 bases spanning the gap. CDR3 loop: CASSLWSVADTQYF. The CDR3 region has the DNA TGTGCCAGCAGCTTGTGGTCGGTTGCAGATACGCAGTATTTT.

The table lists this clonotype with a count of one. A much larger clone lies one base from this, so it may be a read error. The genes are TRBV5-1 and TRBJ1-6; no clear D. The CDR3 extends over 14 amino acids. Germline V gives CDR1 SGHRS, CDR2 YFSETQ. The CDR3 sequence is CASSLEQFNSPHHF. CDR3 in DNA: TGCGCCAGCAGCTTGGAACAATTTAATTCACCCCACCACTTT.

This sequence joins TRBV20-1 and TRBJ2-1; possible D gene TRBD1, 5 bases. Per germline, CDR1 DFQATT and CDR2 SNEGSKA (reference sequence). The V end was cut by 6 bases, the J end by 4 bases, with 16 bases between. This CDR3 contains 14 residues. CDR3 amino acids: CSAADRRGYNEQFF. CDR3 sequence (DNA): TGCAGTGCGGCCGACAGAAGGGGATACAATGAGCAGTTCTTC.

This clonotype was seen a few times. The gene calls are TRBV10-3 and TRBJ2-1; 12 bases map to TRBD2. Germline CDR1 and CDR2: ENHRY and SYGVKD. This CDR3 is 17 amino acids long. V was clipped by 2 bases and J by 8 bases; unmatched bases: 10. The CDR3 region has the DNA TGTGCCATCAGTGAGCTTATGACTAGCGGGAGTTTCCATGAGCAGTTCTTC. It translates to CAISELMTSGSFHEQFF.

In this sample, this clonotype turned up once. The rearrangement joins TRBV7-9 to TRBJ1-1; unclear D gene. The CDR3 covers 15 residues. With 5 bases removed from V and 4 bases from J, the gap between germline ends came to 17 bases. Germline-derived CDR1 and CDR2 are SEHNR and FQNEAQ (reference sequence). CDR3 coding DNA: TGTGCCAGCAGCATCGACTGGCGGGGTCGCACTGAAGCTTTCTTT. This translates into CASSIDWRGRTEAFF. Full variable domain (rest looked up from reference TRBV7-9 and TRBJ1-1): DTGVSQNPRHKITKRGQNVTFRCDPISEHNRLYWYRQTLGQGPEFLTYFQNEAQLEKSRLLSDRFSAERPKGSFSTLEIQRTEQGDSAMYLCASSIDWRGRTEAFFGQGTRLTVV.

In its sample, this clonotype was seen a few times. V is TRBV12-3 or TRBV12-4 and J is TRBJ2-1; 8 bases are a match to TRBD2. After removal of 2 bases from V and 4 bases from J, the junction contained 4 bases not matched to a gene. The CDR3 totals 15 residues. CDR3 bases: TGTGCCAGCAGTTTAACCGGCGGGGGGTACAATGAGCAGTTCTTC. This translates into CASSLTGGGYNEQFF.

This clonotype has ten or more counts. The chain combines TRBV3-1 with TRBJ1-1, with TRBD1 matching over 9 bases. Germline CDR1 reads LGHDT; CDR2 reads YNNKEL (reference sequence). CDR3 length: 12 amino acids. Trimming took 5 bases from V and 11 from J; bases not matched to a gene: 6. Here the CDR3 reads CASSDRQGVAFF. The DNA of the CDR3 is TGTGCCAGCAGCGACCGACAGGGGGTCGCTTTCTTT.

This chain joins TRBV5-1 and TRBJ2-7, with 10 bases fitting TRBD2. Trimming took 3 bases from V and 4 from J; bases not matched to a gene: 7. Germline CDR1 and CDR2: SGHRS and YFSETQ. This CDR3 has 15 residues. The CDR3 DNA is TGCGCCAGCAGCTCAGGACTAGCGGACTTATACGAGCAGTACTTC. Its protein product is CASSSGLADLYEQYF.

The gene calls are TRBV5-1 and TRBJ2-1; 7 bases are a match to TRBD1. The length of the CDR3 is 16 residues. The germline gives CDR1 SGHRS, CDR2 YFSETQ. V lost 0 bases and J lost 0; bases outside the gene matches: 3. Here the CDR3 reads CASSLATGSSYNEQFF. CDR3 nucleotides: TGCGCCAGCAGCTTGGCGACAGGGAGCTCCTACAATGAGCAGTTCTTC. Filled out from reference TRBV5-1 and TRBJ2-1, the complete variable domain reads KAGVTQTPRYLIKTRGQQVTLSCSPISGHRSVSWYQQTPGQGLQFLFEYFSETQRNKGNFPGRFSGRQFSNSRSEMNVSTLELGDSALYLCASSLATGSSYNEQFFGPGTRLTVL.

This clonotype is judged medium-sized. The CDR3, as DNA: TGTGCCAGCAGCTTATCAGGACAGCTTCCCATGAACACTGAAGCTTTCTTT. Its translation is CASSLSGQLPMNTEAFF. The chain carries TRBV7-9 and TRBJ1-1; D perhaps matches TRBD1 (6 bases). V dropped 2 bases and J dropped 0 bases, with 16 bases sitting between them. This CDR3 is 17 amino acids long. Germline V CDR1 and CDR2: SEHNR, FQNEAQ (reference sequence).

This clonotype has more than one count but fewer than ten. V is TRBV12-3 or TRBV12-4 and J is TRBJ2-3; the D call may be TRBD1 or TRBD2 (5 bases each). Trimming removed 3 bases at V and 1 base at J, with 8 bases between. This CDR3 region has 14 residues. CDR3 in DNA: TGTGCCAGCAGTTTGCAGGGAGGCACAGATACGCAGTATTTT. Translated, it gives CASSLQGGTDTQYF.

The chain combines TRBV21-1 with TRBJ2-2. TRBV21-1 is a recognized pseudogene. The CDR3 consists of 15 residues. The CDR3: CASSKVEEVTGELFF. The DNA for the CDR3 is TGTGCCAGCAGCAAAGTAGAGGAAGTCACCGGGGAGCTGTTTTTT.

This sequence joins TRBV27 and TRBJ2-3; tentatively, D is TRBD2 (6 bases). Trimming pared 3 bases from V and 5 bases from J, leaving 9 bases between. This CDR3 contains 13 residues. The germline CDR1 and CDR2 sequences are MNHEY and SMNVEV (reference sequence). CDR3 protein: CASSLGLGDTQYF. The CDR3 nucleotides are TGTGCCAGCAGTTTGGGACTCGGAGATACGCAGTATTTT.